The sequence of this TCR beta chain was determined in a study of PD-L1 blockade in urothelial cancer. Study-level information: In the patient group, about 90% of the roughly 30 were males with bladder-origin urothelial cancer. Whole-study findings and limits: Lower pretreatment blood TCR clonality, under the median, predicted better survival, researchers reported.

Pretreatment and on-treatment blood mononuclear cell samples were taken, totaling between 1 and 8 time points per patient. The table came from immunoSEQ multiplex PCR; TCRdb's copy has only in-frame clones and leaves some out. Among 85,000 to 130,000 clones listed, roughly nine tenths were seen once. Of note for this clone: Its target is not known.

The TCR was taken from a woman older than 75 with urothelial cancer. Sequencing was performed on PBMCs, taken around atezolizumab (anti-PD-L1) treatment.

CDR3 bases: TGTGCCAGCAGCTTGGAGGGGGCGGAAAAACTGTTTTTT. The encoded protein is CASSLEGAEKLFF. The chain is built from TRBV7-9 and TRBJ1-4, with 7 nucleotides matching TRBD1. The length of the CDR3 is 13 residues. V trimming: 3 bases; J trimming: 8 bases; junction bases outside the gene matches: 3. CDR1 is SEHNR and CDR2 is FQNEAQ in the germline V gene (reference sequence). Based on the CDR3 plus reference TRBV7-9 and TRBJ1-4, the full variable domain is DTGVSQNPRHKITKRGQNVTFRCDPISEHNRLYWYRQTLGQGPEFLTYFQNEAQLEKSRLLSDRFSAERPKGSFSTLEIQRTEQGDSAMYLCASSLEGAEKLFFGSGTQLSVL.